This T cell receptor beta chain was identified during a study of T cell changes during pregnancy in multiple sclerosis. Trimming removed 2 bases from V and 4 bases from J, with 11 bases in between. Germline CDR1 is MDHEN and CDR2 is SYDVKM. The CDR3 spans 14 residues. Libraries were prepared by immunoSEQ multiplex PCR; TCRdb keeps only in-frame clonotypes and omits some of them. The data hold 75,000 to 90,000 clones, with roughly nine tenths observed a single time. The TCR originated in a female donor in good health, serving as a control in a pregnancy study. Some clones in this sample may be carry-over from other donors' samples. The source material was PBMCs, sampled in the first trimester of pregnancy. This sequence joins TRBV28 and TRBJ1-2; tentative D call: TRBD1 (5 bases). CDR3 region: CASSLQDILYGYTF. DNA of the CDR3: TGTGCCAGCAGTTTACAGGACATCCTCTATGGCTACACCTTC.